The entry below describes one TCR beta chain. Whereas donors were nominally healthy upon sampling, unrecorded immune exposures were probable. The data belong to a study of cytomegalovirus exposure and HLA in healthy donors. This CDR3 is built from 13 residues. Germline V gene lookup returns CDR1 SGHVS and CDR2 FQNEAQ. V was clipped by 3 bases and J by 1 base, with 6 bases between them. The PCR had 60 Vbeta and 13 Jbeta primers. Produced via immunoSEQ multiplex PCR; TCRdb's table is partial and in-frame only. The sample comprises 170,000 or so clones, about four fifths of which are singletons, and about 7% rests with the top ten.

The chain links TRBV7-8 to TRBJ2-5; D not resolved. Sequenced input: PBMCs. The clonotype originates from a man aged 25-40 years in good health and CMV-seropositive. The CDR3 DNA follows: TGTGCCAGCAGCTTCGAGTCCCAAGAGACCCAGTACTTC. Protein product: CASSFESQETQYF.